The rows below give T cell receptor beta chains drawn from one sample of a study of T cell responses to AZD1222 COVID-19 vaccine. TCRdb's copy holds only in-frame clones and misses some; the assay was immunoSEQ multiplex PCR. The table shows 150,000 or so clones, with roughly 91% occurring only once. Sequencing used peripheral blood, obtained on day 0 of AZD1222 vaccination. The origin of the receptors is an adult in good health. CDR3s include the opening cysteine and the closing phenylalanine or tryptophan. D genes are given only for firm matches. Not every row has a clone size; where given, it reads once, few, many or a size class.

d_call: .; clone_size: .; v_call: TRBV7-9; j_call: TRBJ2-7; cdr3_nt: TGTGCCAGCAGCTTAGACCAAATGTCCTACGAGCAGTACTTC; cdr3_aa: CASSLDQMSYEQYF
d_call: .; clone_size: once; v_call: TRBV7-3; j_call: TRBJ2-1; cdr3_nt: TGTGCCAGCAGCCCCAGGTGGGCGGTCTACAATGAGCAGTTCTTC; cdr3_aa: CASSPRWAVYNEQFF
d_call: .; clone_size: .; v_call: TRBV15; j_call: TRBJ1-2; cdr3_nt: TGTGCCACCAGCAGAGATGAGAGAGTCGGGACGGGGTATGGCTACACCTTC; cdr3_aa: CATSRDERVGTGYGYTF
d_call: .; clone_size: .; v_call: TRBV6-4; j_call: TRBJ2-3; cdr3_nt: TGTGCCAGCAGTGAGGGGGGCCTCAAGGATACGCAGTATTTT; cdr3_aa: CASSEGGLKDTQYF
d_call: .; clone_size: once; v_call: TRBV5-1; j_call: TRBJ1-2; cdr3_nt: TGCGCCAGCAGCTTGGGCTACGAAACCCCCTATGGCTACACCTTC; cdr3_aa: CASSLGYETPYGYTF
d_call: .; clone_size: once; v_call: TRBV7-4; j_call: TRBJ1-5; cdr3_nt: TGTGCCAGCAGCGCTCAGCCCCAGCATTTT; cdr3_aa: CASSAQPQHF
d_call: TRBD1; clone_size: .; v_call: TRBV19; j_call: TRBJ2-7; cdr3_nt: TGTGCCAGTAGTACAGTAAAACAGGGGAACGAGCAGTACTTC; cdr3_aa: CASSTVKQGNEQYF
d_call: TRBD1; clone_size: .; v_call: TRBV7-2; j_call: TRBJ2-7; cdr3_nt: TGTGCCAGCAGCTTAGAAGGGACAGGGGCCGGCGAGCAGTACTTC; cdr3_aa: CASSLEGTGAGEQYF
d_call: .; clone_size: .; v_call: TRBV6-5; j_call: TRBJ1-5; cdr3_nt: TGTGCCAGCAGTCAGGATTCTGTTAATCAGCCCCAGCATTTT; cdr3_aa: CASSQDSVNQPQHF
d_call: .; clone_size: .; v_call: TRBV24-1; j_call: TRBJ2-3; cdr3_nt: TGTGCCACCAGTGATTTGGGAGGGGAGAGCACAGATACGCAGTATTTT; cdr3_aa: CATSDLGGESTDTQYF
d_call: .; clone_size: few; v_call: TRBV29-1; j_call: TRBJ1-2; cdr3_nt: TGCAGCGCGGGAAACAAGGGAGGCGGCTATGGCTACACCTTC; cdr3_aa: CSAGNKGGGYGYTF
d_call: .; clone_size: .; v_call: TRBV25-1; j_call: TRBJ1-1; cdr3_nt: TGTGCCAGCAGTGAATTCCCGGGAGCTGAAGCTTTCTTT; cdr3_aa: CASSEFPGAEAFF
d_call: TRBD2; clone_size: .; v_call: TRBV4-3; j_call: TRBJ2-5; cdr3_nt: TGCGCCAGCAGCAACTACCTAGCGGGAGTGGAGACCCAGTACTTC; cdr3_aa: CASSNYLAGVETQYF
d_call: .; clone_size: .; v_call: TRBV7-2; j_call: TRBJ2-7; cdr3_nt: TGTGCCAGCAGCTTATCACCGGCCTACGAGCAGTACTTC; cdr3_aa: CASSLSPAYEQYF
d_call: TRBD1; clone_size: .; v_call: TRBV6-5; j_call: TRBJ2-7; cdr3_nt: TGTGCCAGCAGCACAGGGGTGTTCGACGAGCAGTACTTC; cdr3_aa: CASSTGVFDEQYF
d_call: .; clone_size: .; v_call: TRBV19; j_call: TRBJ1-5; cdr3_nt: TGTGCCAGTAAGACAGGTCGACTCAGCAATCAGCCCCAGCATTTT; cdr3_aa: CASKTGRLSNQPQHF
d_call: .; clone_size: .; v_call: TRBV19; j_call: TRBJ1-5; cdr3_nt: TGTGCCAGTAGTATCATGGAGCTCTTTAGTCAGCCCCAGCATTTT; cdr3_aa: CASSIMELFSQPQHF
d_call: .; clone_size: .; v_call: TRBV18; j_call: TRBJ1-1; cdr3_nt: TGTGCCAGCTCACCACCCGCAGGGGCCAACACTGAAGCTTTCTTT; cdr3_aa: CASSPPAGANTEAFF
d_call: .; clone_size: .; v_call: TRBV15; j_call: TRBJ2-3; cdr3_nt: TGTGCCACCAGCAGAAGGGACGGGGCAGATACGCAGTATTTT; cdr3_aa: CATSRRDGADTQYF
d_call: .; clone_size: .; v_call: TRBV6-2/TRBV6-3; j_call: TRBJ2-1; cdr3_nt: TGTGCCAGCAGTTACAGGGGGGGCTCAGAGGGTGAGCAGTTCTTC; cdr3_aa: CASSYRGGSEGEQFF
d_call: .; clone_size: .; v_call: TRBV7-8; j_call: TRBJ1-5; cdr3_nt: TGTGCCAGCAGCTTAGTGGGGGAGGGTCAGCCCCAGCATTTT; cdr3_aa: CASSLVGEGQPQHF
d_call: TRBD1; clone_size: .; v_call: TRBV9; j_call: TRBJ2-4; cdr3_nt: TGTGCCAGCAGCCAGGAAGGGACAGGGTCCATTCAGTACTTC; cdr3_aa: CASSQEGTGSIQYF
d_call: TRBD1; clone_size: once; v_call: TRBV3-1/TRBV3-2; j_call: TRBJ1-1; cdr3_nt: TGTGCCAGCAGCCACTGGACAGGTATTTACACTGAAGCTTTCTTT; cdr3_aa: CASSHWTGIYTEAFF
d_call: TRBD1; clone_size: .; v_call: TRBV10-3; j_call: TRBJ1-2; cdr3_nt: TGTGCCATCAGTGGGGGGACAGGGGCTGGCTACACCTTC; cdr3_aa: CAISGGTGAGYTF
d_call: .; clone_size: .; v_call: TRBV27; j_call: TRBJ1-2; cdr3_nt: TGTGCCAGCTCCTCCAGGGTTGAGGGCTACACCTTC; cdr3_aa: CASSSRVEGYTF
d_call: TRBD2; clone_size: .; v_call: TRBV5-1; j_call: TRBJ2-7; cdr3_nt: TGCGCCAGCAGTTTGAGCGGGAGGGCCGATTACGAGCAGTACTTC; cdr3_aa: CASSLSGRADYEQYF
d_call: .; clone_size: .; v_call: TRBV4-1; j_call: TRBJ1-4; cdr3_nt: TGCGCCAGCAGCCGGGGGGACTATGAAAAACTGTTTTTT; cdr3_aa: CASSRGDYEKLFF
d_call: TRBD1; clone_size: .; v_call: TRBV29-1; j_call: TRBJ1-1; cdr3_nt: TGCAGCGTTTTCGGACAGGGGGTTAACACTGAAGCTTTCTTT; cdr3_aa: CSVFGQGVNTEAFF
d_call: .; clone_size: .; v_call: TRBV6-2/TRBV6-3; j_call: TRBJ1-1; cdr3_nt: TGTGCCAGCAGTTACTCTAGCAGGCCTGATAGTTTCTTT; cdr3_aa: CASSYSSRPDSFF
d_call: TRBD2; clone_size: .; v_call: TRBV30; j_call: TRBJ2-7; cdr3_nt: TGTGCCTGGAGTGTGGGGACTAGCGGGAGTTACGAGCAGTACTTC; cdr3_aa: CAWSVGTSGSYEQYF
d_call: .; clone_size: .; v_call: TRBV27; j_call: TRBJ2-5; cdr3_nt: TGTGCCAGCAGTTCCCAAAGCGGTCTTGGGACCCAGTACTTC; cdr3_aa: CASSSQSGLGTQYF
d_call: .; clone_size: once; v_call: TRBV19; j_call: TRBJ1-5; cdr3_nt: TGTGCCAGTAGTATGGGGGGGGATCAGCCCCAGCATTTT; cdr3_aa: CASSMGGDQPQHF
d_call: .; clone_size: once; v_call: TRBV19; j_call: TRBJ1-3; cdr3_nt: TGTGCCAGTAGTGTCAGGGGTTCGCTGTCTGGAAACACCATATATTTT; cdr3_aa: CASSVRGSLSGNTIYF
d_call: TRBD1; clone_size: .; v_call: TRBV12-5; j_call: TRBJ1-4; cdr3_nt: TGTGCTAGTGGTTTGACCCGGACAGGGGGTAACGAAAAACTGTTTTTT; cdr3_aa: CASGLTRTGGNEKLFF
d_call: .; clone_size: .; v_call: TRBV19; j_call: TRBJ1-5; cdr3_nt: TGTGCCAGTAGTATAGGCAATCAGCCCCAGCATTTT; cdr3_aa: CASSIGNQPQHF
d_call: TRBD1; clone_size: .; v_call: TRBV6-6; j_call: TRBJ1-3; cdr3_nt: TGTGCCAGCAGTCGAAGGACAGGGAGCTCTGGAAACACCATATATTTT; cdr3_aa: CASSRRTGSSGNTIYF
d_call: .; clone_size: .; v_call: TRBV30; j_call: TRBJ1-5; cdr3_nt: TGTGCCTGGAGTACGGGCACAGGGTTTCGCAATCAGCCCCAGCATTTT; cdr3_aa: CAWSTGTGFRNQPQHF
d_call: .; clone_size: .; v_call: TRBV2; j_call: TRBJ2-6; cdr3_nt: TGTGCCAGCAGTCAAGATATAGGGGCCAACGTCCTGACTTTC; cdr3_aa: CASSQDIGANVLTF
d_call: .; clone_size: .; v_call: TRBV15; j_call: TRBJ1-2; cdr3_nt: TGTGCCACCAGCAGAGCGGTAGAATCTAACTATGGCTACACCTTC; cdr3_aa: CATSRAVESNYGYTF
d_call: TRBD1; clone_size: .; v_call: TRBV19; j_call: TRBJ2-5; cdr3_nt: TGTGCCAGTAGTACCCGACAGACAGGGTGGGAGACCCAGTACTTC; cdr3_aa: CASSTRQTGWETQYF